This TCR beta chain is drawn from a study of T cell responses to AZD1222 COVID-19 vaccine. Broader study findings: Repertoires were collected only later (after the peak T cell response had occurred). CD4 TCRs linked to vaccination spanned spike, dominating at 160-218 and 743-854. Two doses of AZD1222 preceded a rise in Spike-specific TCR breadth and depth.

The V gene lost 4 bases and the J gene lost 4 bases, with 14 bases spanning the gap. Looked up from germline, CDR1 is LGHDT and CDR2 is YNNKEL (reference sequence). The CDR3 has 15 amino acids. A remark on this clone: Antigen specificity is unknown.

Assay: immunoSEQ multiplex PCR; the TCRdb copy retains only in-frame clones and omits some. The sample includes roughly 100,000 clones, roughly 91% seen only once; the top ten take 3.7%. Sequenced here: peripheral blood, sampled on day 0 of AZD1222 vaccination. The clonotype originates from an adult in good health. The chain is built from TRBV3-1 (or the pseudogene TRBV3-2) and TRBJ2-1; D call uncertain. For the CDR3, the DNA is TGTGCCAGCAGCCCCATGGTTGGTACGTACAATGAGCAGTTCTTC. Its translation is CASSPMVGTYNEQFF.